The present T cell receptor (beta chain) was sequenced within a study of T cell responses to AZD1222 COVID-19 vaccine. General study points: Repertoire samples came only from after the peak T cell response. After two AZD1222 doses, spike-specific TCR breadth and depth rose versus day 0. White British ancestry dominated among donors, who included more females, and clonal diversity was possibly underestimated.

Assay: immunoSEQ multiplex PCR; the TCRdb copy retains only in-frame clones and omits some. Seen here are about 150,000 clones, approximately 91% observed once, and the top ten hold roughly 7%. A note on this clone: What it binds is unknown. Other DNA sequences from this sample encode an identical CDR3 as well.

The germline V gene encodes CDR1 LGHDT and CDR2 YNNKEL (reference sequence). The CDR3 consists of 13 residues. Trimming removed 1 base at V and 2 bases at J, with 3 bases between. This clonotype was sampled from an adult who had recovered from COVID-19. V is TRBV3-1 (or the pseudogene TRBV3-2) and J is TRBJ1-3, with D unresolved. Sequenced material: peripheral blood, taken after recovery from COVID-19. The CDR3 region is CASSQGTGNTIYF. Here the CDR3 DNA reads TGTGCCAGCAGCCAAGGAACTGGAAACACCATATATTTT.